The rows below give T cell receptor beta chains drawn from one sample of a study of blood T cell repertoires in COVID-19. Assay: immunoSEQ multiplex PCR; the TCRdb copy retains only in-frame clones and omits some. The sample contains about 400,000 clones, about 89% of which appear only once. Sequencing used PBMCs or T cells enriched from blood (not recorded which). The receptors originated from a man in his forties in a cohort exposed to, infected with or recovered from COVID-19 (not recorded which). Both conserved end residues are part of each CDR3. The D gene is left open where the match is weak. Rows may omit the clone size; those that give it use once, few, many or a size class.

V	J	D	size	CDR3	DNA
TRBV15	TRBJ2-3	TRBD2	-	CATQGLAGTDTQYF	TGTGCCACCCAAGGACTAGCGGGAACAGATACGCAGTATTTT
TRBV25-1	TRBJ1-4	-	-	CASSEGRSPGGEKLFF	TGTGCCAGCAGTGAAGGACGGAGCCCCGGAGGGGAAAAACTGTTTTTT
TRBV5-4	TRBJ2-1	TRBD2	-	CASSRGLADNNEQFF	TGTGCCAGCAGCCGAGGACTAGCGGATAACAATGAGCAGTTCTTC
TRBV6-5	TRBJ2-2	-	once	CASRIQGQGTGELFF	TGTGCCAGCAGGATTCAGGGGCAGGGCACCGGGGAGCTGTTTTTT
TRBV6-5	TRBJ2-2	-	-	CASGWVGRRTGELFF	TGTGCCAGCGGATGGGTGGGAAGGAGGACCGGGGAGCTGTTTTTT
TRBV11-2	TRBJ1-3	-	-	CASTSFLSAIYF	TGTGCCAGCACCTCCTTCTTATCTGCCATATATTTT
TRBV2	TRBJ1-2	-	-	CASKVGQQINYTF	TGTGCCAGCAAGGTGGGGCAGCAGATCAACTACACCTTC
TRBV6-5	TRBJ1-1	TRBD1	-	CASSLTGGFPEAFF	TGTGCCAGCAGTTTGACAGGGGGCTTCCCTGAAGCTTTCTTT
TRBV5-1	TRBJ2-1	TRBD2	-	CASSPRLAGGSSYNEQFF	TGCGCCAGCAGCCCCCGGCTAGCGGGGGGGAGCTCCTACAATGAGCAGTTCTTC
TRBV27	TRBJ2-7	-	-	CASKNIDGGYEQYF	TGTGCCAGCAAGAACATTGACGGGGGTTACGAGCAGTACTTC
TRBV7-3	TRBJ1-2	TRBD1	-	CASSPGQGAYYGYTF	TGTGCCAGCAGCCCCGGACAGGGGGCCTACTATGGCTACACCTTC
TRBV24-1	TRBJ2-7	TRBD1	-	CATSDTGQRLGQYF	TGTGCCACCAGTGATACGGGACAGCGTCTGGGGCAGTACTTC
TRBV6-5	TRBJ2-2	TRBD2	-	CASRLADLTGELFF	TGTGCCAGCAGACTAGCGGACCTCACCGGGGAGCTGTTTTTT
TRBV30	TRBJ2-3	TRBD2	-	CAWSRAGVKDTQYF	TGTGCCTGGAGCAGAGCGGGAGTCAAGGATACGCAGTATTTT
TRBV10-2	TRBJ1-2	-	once	CASSESLRGITF	TGCGCCAGCAGTGAGTCTTTACGGGGGATCACCTTC
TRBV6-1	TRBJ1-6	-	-	CASSEEGQGRLPLHF	TGTGCCAGCAGTGAAGAGGGGCAAGGACGTTTACCCCTCCACTTT
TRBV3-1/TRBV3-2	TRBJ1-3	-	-	CASSQVQAGNTIYF	TGTGCCAGCAGCCAAGTCCAGGCTGGAAACACCATATATTTT
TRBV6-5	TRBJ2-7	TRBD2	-	CASKKAGGPYEQYF	TGTGCCAGCAAGAAAGCGGGAGGGCCATACGAGCAGTACTTC
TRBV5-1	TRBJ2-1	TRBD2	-	CASSHGRRGSSYNEQFF	TGCGCCAGCAGCCATGGGCGGCGGGGGAGCTCCTACAATGAGCAGTTCTTC
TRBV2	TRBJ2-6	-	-	CASSRQARRIAGANVLTF	TGTGCCAGCAGTAGACAGGCTAGGAGAATCGCTGGGGCCAACGTCCTGACTTTC
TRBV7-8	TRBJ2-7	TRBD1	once	CASSSQGAVYEQYF	TGTGCCAGCAGCTCACAGGGGGCGGTCTACGAGCAGTACTTC
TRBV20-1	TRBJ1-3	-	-	CSASSPGLGNTIYF	TGCAGTGCTAGTAGTCCGGGACTTGGAAACACCATATATTTT
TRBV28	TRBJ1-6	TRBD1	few	CASSRQGTSHSPLHF	TGTGCCAGCAGTCGACAGGGTACGAGTCATTCACCCCTCCACTTT
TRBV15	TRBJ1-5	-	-	CATAPRRNQPQHF	TGTGCCACCGCGCCCCGGAGGAATCAGCCCCAGCATTTT
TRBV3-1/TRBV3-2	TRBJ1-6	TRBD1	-	CASSRTPTGTANSPLHF	TGTGCCAGCAGCAGAACCCCTACCGGGACAGCGAATTCACCCCTCCACTTT
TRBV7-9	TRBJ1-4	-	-	CASSFSSEKLFF	TGTGCCAGCAGCTTTTCGTCTGAAAAACTGTTTTTT
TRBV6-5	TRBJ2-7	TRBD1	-	CASRSGTGQGEQYF	TGTGCCAGCAGAAGCGGGACAGGGCAAGGCGAGCAGTACTTC
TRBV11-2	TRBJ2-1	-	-	CASSLSRDEQFF	TGTGCCAGCAGCTTATCCCGGGATGAGCAGTTCTTC
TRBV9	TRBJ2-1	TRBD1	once	CASSVLGTGIYNEQFF	TGTGCCAGCAGCGTCCTCGGGACAGGGATCTACAATGAGCAGTTCTTC
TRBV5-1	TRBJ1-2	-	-	CASSLVAQSNGYTF	TGCGCCAGCAGCTTGGTCGCGCAATCCAATGGCTACACCTTC
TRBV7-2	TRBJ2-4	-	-	CASSQDKIIPFDIQYF	TGTGCCAGCAGCCAGGACAAGATCATTCCGTTCGACATTCAGTACTTC
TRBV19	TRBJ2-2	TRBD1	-	CATRTGVGYTGELFF	TGTGCCACTAGGACAGGGGTGGGTTACACCGGGGAGCTGTTTTTT
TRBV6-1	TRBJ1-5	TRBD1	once	CASSALGTGKNQPQHF	TGTGCCAGCAGTGCCCTCGGGACAGGGAAGAATCAGCCCCAGCATTTT
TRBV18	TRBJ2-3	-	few	CASSPGSTDTQYF	TGTGCCAGCTCACCCGGTAGCACAGATACGCAGTATTTT
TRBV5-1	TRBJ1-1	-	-	CASSMTGTEAFF	TGCGCCAGCAGCATGACAGGTACTGAAGCTTTCTTT
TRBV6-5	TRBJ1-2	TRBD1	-	CASTRDRGNNGYTF	TGTGCCAGCACGCGGGACAGGGGGAATAATGGCTACACCTTC
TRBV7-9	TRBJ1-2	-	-	CASSPRGFSGYTF	TGTGCCAGCAGCCCAAGGGGGTTTTCTGGCTACACCTTC
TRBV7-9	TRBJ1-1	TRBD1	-	CASSLGGQRRTEAFF	TGTGCCAGCAGCTTGGGGGGACAGAGGAGGACTGAAGCTTTCTTT
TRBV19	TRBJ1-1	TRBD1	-	CASRGDRLRTEAFF	TGTGCCAGTAGGGGGGACAGGCTGAGAACTGAAGCTTTCTTT
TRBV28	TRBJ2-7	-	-	CASSFPSSYEQYF	TGTGCCAGCAGTTTCCCAAGTAGCTACGAGCAGTACTTC
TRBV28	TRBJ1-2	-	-	CASSQREGRIYGYTF	TGTGCCAGCAGTCAGCGGGAGGGGCGAATCTATGGCTACACCTTC
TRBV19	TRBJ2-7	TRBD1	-	CASSMRTGGYEQYF	TGTGCCAGTAGTATGAGGACAGGGGGCTACGAGCAGTACTTC
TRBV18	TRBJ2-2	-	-	CASSPIYSGVNTGELFF	TGTGCCAGCTCACCAATTTATTCGGGAGTGAACACCGGGGAGCTGTTTTTT
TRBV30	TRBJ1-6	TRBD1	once	CAWSVQGQGLGSPLHF	TGTGCCTGGAGTGTACAGGGACAGGGCTTGGGTTCACCCCTCCACTTT
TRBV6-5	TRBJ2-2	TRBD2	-	CASRAGENTGELFF	TGTGCCAGCAGGGCGGGAGAGAACACCGGGGAGCTGTTTTTT
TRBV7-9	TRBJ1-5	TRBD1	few	CASSVDPGQGQPQHF	TGTGCCAGCAGCGTCGACCCGGGACAGGGGCAGCCCCAGCATTTT
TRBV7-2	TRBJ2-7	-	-	CASSLDTTPAYEQYF	TGTGCCAGCAGCTTAGATACCACCCCGGCCTACGAGCAGTACTTC
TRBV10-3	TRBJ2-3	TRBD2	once	CVILAGGLTDTQYF	TGTGTCATCCTAGCGGGAGGACTCACAGATACGCAGTATTTT
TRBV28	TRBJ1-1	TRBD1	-	CASRSPGTGGSEAFF	TGTGCCAGCAGGTCTCCCGGGACAGGGGGGTCTGAAGCTTTCTTT
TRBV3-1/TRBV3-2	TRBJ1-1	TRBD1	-	CASSQQGQGAFF	TGTGCCAGCAGCCAACAGGGACAGGGTGCTTTCTTT
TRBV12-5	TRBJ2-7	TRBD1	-	CASGLVWQGAAAEQYF	TGTGCTAGTGGTTTGGTATGGCAGGGGGCCGCCGCCGAGCAGTACTTC
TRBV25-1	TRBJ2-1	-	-	CASSDGRMAGSVNEQFF	TGTGCCAGCAGTGACGGAAGGATGGCGGGTTCTGTCAATGAGCAGTTCTTC
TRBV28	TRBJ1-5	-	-	CASSLEVSSNQPQHF	TGTGCCAGCAGTTTAGAGGTCAGTAGCAATCAGCCCCAGCATTTT
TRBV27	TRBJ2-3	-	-	CASSLYPPSTDTQYF	TGTGCCAGCAGTTTGTATCCCCCCAGCACAGATACGCAGTATTTT
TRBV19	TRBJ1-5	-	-	CASSIMAQPQHF	TGTGCCAGTAGTATCATGGCTCAGCCCCAGCATTTT